Listed below are T cell receptor beta chains from one sample, sequenced in a study of metastatic and nonmetastatic thyroid tumors. MiXCR reprocessed the PCR reads for TCRdb. The sample holds 7,500 to 9,500 clones, approximately 27% seen once. Sequenced sample: adjacent normal tissue. These receptors came from a female donor with papillary thyroid cancer or a benign thyroid nodule (not recorded which). Some clones in this sample may be carry-over from other donors' samples. Both conserved end residues are part of each CDR3. Size is omitted from some rows. Given values are once, few, many or a class for expanded clones.

size,J,V,CDR3
NA,TRBJ2-7,TRBV20-1,CSARARNAYEQYF
medium-sized,TRBJ1-4,TRBV20-1,CSANPLTGNGGEKLFF
NA,TRBJ2-2,TRBV19,CASSMFGQGLETGELFF
few,TRBJ2-1,TRBV2,CASSESELWYNEQFF
NA,TRBJ1-2,TRBV30,CAWSGPGQYYGYTF
medium-sized,TRBJ2-3,TRBV28,CASSRPGGGTDTQYF
NA,TRBJ2-7,TRBV7-8,CASSLFALVDTYEQYF
once,TRBJ2-1,TRBV11-1,CASSPLGGGGSYNEQFF
many,TRBJ1-5,TRBV19,CASSYRTPRRDQPQHF
NA,TRBJ2-5,TRBV11-2,CASNNGALETQYF
few,TRBJ1-1,TRBV18,CASSSTANTEAFF
NA,TRBJ2-7,TRBV2,CASSGTKTYEQYF
NA,TRBJ2-1,TRBV30,CAHSGSLSNEQFF
few,TRBJ2-7,TRBV29-1,CSVEGQGYEQYF
medium-sized,TRBJ2-7,TRBV7-3,CASSQGAYPLPSSYEQYF
NA,TRBJ2-2,TRBV15,CATSLKGSGELFF